The 5 T cell receptor beta chains listed next were all sequenced from one sample in a study of cytomegalovirus exposure and HLA in healthy donors (dated by TCRdb to 2016 to 2017). Library preparation used the immunoSEQ multiplex PCR assay. This is the immuneACCESS table as TCRdb keeps it, with only in-frame sequences that have V and J called. A part of the clones is gone; compared with another copy, unresolved V genes explain less than half, and the rest is unexplained. The sample records around 120,000 clones, 88% of which are singletons. The top ten clonotypes cover less than 2% of the sample. The specimen sequenced was PBMCs. The receptors shown here come from a man between 18 and 35 years old in good health and CMV-seronegative.

The rearrangement joins TRBV27 to TRBJ2-1; 8 bases match TRBD2. The CDR3 is 15 amino acids. Per the germline V gene, CDR1 is MNHEY and CDR2 is SMNVEV (reference sequence). V gave up 4 bases and J gave up 4 bases; unmatched junction bases: 6. For the CDR3, the DNA is TGTGCCAGCAGTTCCTTCCCTAGCGGGTACAATGAGCAGTTCTTC. Translating it yields CASSSFPSGYNEQFF.

J is TRBJ2-7 and V is TRBV29-1; D is unresolved. The CDR3 contains 11 residues. The germline V and J ends were trimmed by 0 bases and 2 bases, with 2 bases remaining between them. The V gene's germline CDR1 is SQVTM and CDR2 ANQGSEA. The CDR3 sequence: CSVEDTYEQYF. The CDR3 nucleotides are TGCAGCGTTGAAGACACCTACGAGCAGTACTTC.

The J gene is TRBJ2-1, the V gene TRBV5-5; D not certain. The length of the CDR3 is 12 residues. The germline V and J ends were trimmed by 0 bases and 5 bases, with 3 bases remaining between them. Looked up from germline, CDR1 is SGHKS and CDR2 is YYEKEE (reference sequence). CDR3 nucleotide sequence: TGTGCCAGCAGCTTGGCCGACAATGAGCAGTTCTTC. Protein sequence: CASSLADNEQFF.

The chain carries TRBV18 and TRBJ1-5; 7 nucleotides align to TRBD1. V dropped 2 bases and J dropped 1; count of bases not matched to a gene: 2. Germline values: CDR1 KGHSH, CDR2 LQKENI. This CDR3 spans 15 amino acids. CDR3 DNA sequence: TGTGCCAGCTCACCATCAGGGGGAAGCAATCAGCCCCAGCATTTT. It specifies CASSPSGGSNQPQHF.

The V call is TRBV6-1, the J call TRBJ2-7; a possible D gene is TRBD1 (6 bases). The germline V gene encodes CDR1 MNHNS and CDR2 SASEGT. The CDR3 runs to 13 residues. Between the trimmed V and J ends, which lost 6 bases and 1 base, there was a span of 10 bases. This CDR3 is CASRVGQSYEQYF. In nucleotides, the CDR3 is TGTGCCAGCAGAGTAGGACAGTCCTACGAGCAGTACTTC.